This TCR beta chain was identified during a study of blood T cell repertoires in COVID-19. Overall study context: COVID-19 samples, acute and convalescent, were from the United States, Italy and Spain. T cells, B-cell-depleted T cells, or PBMCs supplied cDNA or gDNA.

In the original processing: Estimation of nucleated cell counts relied on the amplification of reference gene primers. Assay: immunoSEQ multiplex PCR; the TCRdb copy retains only in-frame clones and omits some. The DNA was the basis for D and trimming; V, J and clone size are from that table. The sample shows roughly 320,000 clones, about 82% of them seen only once. This CDR3 is built from 14 residues. Germline-derived CDR1 and CDR2 are SNHLY and FYNNEI. Unmatched junction bases numbered 9, after V lost 7 bases and J lost 8 bases. Sequenced: peripheral blood. The chain combines TRBV2 with TRBJ1-4; 8 bases are shared with TRBD1. This receptor was identified in a human donor in a cohort sampled during active COVID-19. The CDR3: CASKVQGVGEKLFF. CDR3 sequence (DNA): TGTGCCAGCAAAGTACAGGGGGTTGGGGAAAAACTGTTTTTT.